This T cell receptor beta chain was captured by sequencing in a study of blood T cell repertoires in COVID-19. Overall study: COVID-19 samples collected from the United States, Italy and Spain covered acute and convalescent phases. PBMCs, B-cell-depleted T cells, or T cells provided the cDNA or gDNA that made up the material.

Per the authors' pipeline: Scientists estimated how many nucleated cells there were by amplifying reference gene primers. Sequenced by immunoSEQ multiplex PCR; TCRdb stores in-frame clones only, minus some. V and J calls and clone size come straight from that table; D and trimming were deduced from the DNA. The repertoire consists of some 170,000 clones, with 82% occurring once and the leading ten covering approximately 8.7%. Germline CDR1 GTSNPN, CDR2 SVGIG (reference sequence). Deletions cut 6 bases from V and 2 bases from J, with 12 bases between. This CDR3 spans 13 amino acids. The gene calls are TRBV30 and TRBJ2-3; D not certain. The sample taken for sequencing was peripheral blood. This receptor was obtained from a woman in her 70s with acute or convalescent COVID-19. The CDR3 protein is CACSHTNTDTQYF. As DNA, the CDR3 is TGTGCCTGTTCTCACACAAACACAGATACGCAGTATTTT.